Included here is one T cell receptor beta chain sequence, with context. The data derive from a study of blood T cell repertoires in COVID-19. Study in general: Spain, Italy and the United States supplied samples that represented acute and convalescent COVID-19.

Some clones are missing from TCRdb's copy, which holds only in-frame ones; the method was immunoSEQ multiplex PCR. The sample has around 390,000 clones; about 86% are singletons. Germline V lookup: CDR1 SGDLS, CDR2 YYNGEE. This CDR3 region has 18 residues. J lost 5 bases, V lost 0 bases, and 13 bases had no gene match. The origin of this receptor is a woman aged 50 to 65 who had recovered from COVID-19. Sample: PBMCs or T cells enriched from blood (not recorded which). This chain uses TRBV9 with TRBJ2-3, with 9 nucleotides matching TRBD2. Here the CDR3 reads CASSVEWASGAGRDTQYF. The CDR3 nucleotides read TGTGCCAGCAGCGTAGAATGGGCTAGCGGGGCCGGGAGAGATACGCAGTATTTT. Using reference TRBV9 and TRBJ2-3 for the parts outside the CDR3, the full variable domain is DSGVTQTPKHLITATGQRVTLRCSPRSGDLSVYWYQQSLDQGLQFLIQYYNGEERAKGNILERFSAQQFPDLHSELNLSSLELGDSALYFCASSVEWASGAGRDTQYFGPGTRLTVL.